This T cell receptor (beta chain) derives from a study of tumor and adjacent non-tumor tissue in lung cancer. Study as a whole: Patients were aged about 30 to 76, approximately ten men and roughly 5 women, stage I to III. Study-level results: Shorter survival was associated with higher TCR diversity in tumors. In normal lung, the top 100 clones were significantly more dominant than in tumor.

Remarks on this clonotype: Its antigen remains unidentified. Here the CDR3 omits its conserved ending phenylalanine or tryptophan, so a read error is the likely source.

The library came from three nested PCR rounds adapted from ARM-PCR protocols. A single record per CDR3 protein comes from TCRdb applying MiXCR to the multiplex PCR reads. The sample records about 80,000 distinct CDR3 sequences, 65% to 85% being singletons. This sample's RNA came from whole unsorted tissue. This non-tumor lung sample came from over 3 cm beyond the tumor edge. Donors were chemotherapy-naive, newly diagnosed lung cancer surgical patients in China, August–November 2014. The CDR3 sequence is 14 residues long. Per the germline V gene, CDR1 is MDHEN and CDR2 is SYDVKM. V lost 3 bases, J lost 2 bases, and 10 bases lay in between.

V is TRBV28 and J is TRBJ1-2, with no clear D. Sequences were obtained from distant non-tumor lung tissue. This TCR was sampled from a man in his fifties or sixties with non-small cell lung cancer. The CDR3 DNA reads as TGTGCCAGCAGTTTTCACCAGATCAACTATGGCTACACCGTC. Protein: CASSFHQINYGYTV.